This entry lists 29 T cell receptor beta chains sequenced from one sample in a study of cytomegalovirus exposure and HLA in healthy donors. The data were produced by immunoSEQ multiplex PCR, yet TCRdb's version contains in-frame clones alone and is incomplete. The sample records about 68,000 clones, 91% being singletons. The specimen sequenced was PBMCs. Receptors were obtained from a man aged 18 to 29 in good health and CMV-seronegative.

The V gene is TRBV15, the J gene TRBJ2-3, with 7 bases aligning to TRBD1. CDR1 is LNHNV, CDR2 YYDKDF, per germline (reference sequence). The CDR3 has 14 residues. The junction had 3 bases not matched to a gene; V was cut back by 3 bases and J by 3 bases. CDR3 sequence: CATSRPGGTDTQYF. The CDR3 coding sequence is TGTGCCACCAGCAGGCCAGGGGGAACAGATACGCAGTATTTT.

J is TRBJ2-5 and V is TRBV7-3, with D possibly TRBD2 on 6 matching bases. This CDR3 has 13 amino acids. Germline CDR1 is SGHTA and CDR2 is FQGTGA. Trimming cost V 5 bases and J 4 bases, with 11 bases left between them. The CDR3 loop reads CASSPPGGETQYF. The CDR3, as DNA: TGTGCCAGCAGCCCCCCCGGGGGAGAGACCCAGTACTTC.

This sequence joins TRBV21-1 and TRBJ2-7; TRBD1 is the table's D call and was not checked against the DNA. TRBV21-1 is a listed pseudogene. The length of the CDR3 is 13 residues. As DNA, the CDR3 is TGTGCCAGCAGCAGAGGGACAGGGTACGAGCAGTACTTC. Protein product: CASSRGTGYEQYF.

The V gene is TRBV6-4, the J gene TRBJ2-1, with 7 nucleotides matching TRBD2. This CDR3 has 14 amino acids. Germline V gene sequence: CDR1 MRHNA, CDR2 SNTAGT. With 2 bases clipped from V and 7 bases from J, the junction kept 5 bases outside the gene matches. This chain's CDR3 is CASSDRAGVNEQFF. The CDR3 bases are TGTGCCAGCAGTGACAGGGCGGGAGTAAATGAGCAGTTCTTC.

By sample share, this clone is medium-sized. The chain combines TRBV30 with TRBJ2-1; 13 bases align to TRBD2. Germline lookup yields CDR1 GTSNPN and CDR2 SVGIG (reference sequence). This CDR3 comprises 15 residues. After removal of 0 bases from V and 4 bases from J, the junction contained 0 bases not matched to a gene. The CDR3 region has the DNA TGTGCCTGGAGTGTACTAGCGGGAGGGTACAATGAGCAGTTCTTC. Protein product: CAWSVLAGGYNEQFF.

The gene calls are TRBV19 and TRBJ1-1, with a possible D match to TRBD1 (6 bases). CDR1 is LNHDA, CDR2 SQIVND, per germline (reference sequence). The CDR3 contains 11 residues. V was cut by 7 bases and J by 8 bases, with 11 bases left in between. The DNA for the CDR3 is TGTGCCAGTATTAAGAGGGGGGAAGCTTTCTTT. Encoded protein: CASIKRGEAFF. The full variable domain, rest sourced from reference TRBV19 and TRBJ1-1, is DGGITQSPKYLFRKEGQNVTLSCEQNLNHDAMYWYRQDPGQGLRLIYYSQIVNDFQKGDIAEGYSVSREKKESFPLTVTSAQKNPTAFYLCASIKRGEAFFGQGTRLTVV.

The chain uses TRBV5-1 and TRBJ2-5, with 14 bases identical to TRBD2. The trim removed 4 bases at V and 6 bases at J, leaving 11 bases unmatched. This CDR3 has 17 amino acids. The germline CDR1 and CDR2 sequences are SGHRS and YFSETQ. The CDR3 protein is CASSVSGLAGVVKTQYF. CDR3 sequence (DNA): TGCGCCAGCAGCGTGTCGGGACTAGCGGGAGTGGTTAAGACCCAGTACTTC. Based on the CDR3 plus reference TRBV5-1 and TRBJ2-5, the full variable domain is KAGVTQTPRYLIKTRGQQVTLSCSPISGHRSVSWYQQTPGQGLQFLFEYFSETQRNKGNFPGRFSGRQFSNSRSEMNVSTLELGDSALYLCASSVSGLAGVVKTQYFGPGTRLLVL.

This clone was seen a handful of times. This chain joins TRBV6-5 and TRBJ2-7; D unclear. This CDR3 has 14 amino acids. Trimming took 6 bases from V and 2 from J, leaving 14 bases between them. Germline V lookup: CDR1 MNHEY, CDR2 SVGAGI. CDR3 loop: CASSPDIQPYEQYF. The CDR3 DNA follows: TGTGCCAGCAGCCCCGACATCCAACCCTACGAGCAGTACTTC.

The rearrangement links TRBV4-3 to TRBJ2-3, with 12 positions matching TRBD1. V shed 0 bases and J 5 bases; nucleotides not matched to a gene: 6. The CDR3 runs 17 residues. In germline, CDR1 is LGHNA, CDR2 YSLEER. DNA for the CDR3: TGCGCCAGCAGCCAAGATGCGGGGACAGGGGGCGAAGATACGCAGTATTTT. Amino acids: CASSQDAGTGGEDTQYF.

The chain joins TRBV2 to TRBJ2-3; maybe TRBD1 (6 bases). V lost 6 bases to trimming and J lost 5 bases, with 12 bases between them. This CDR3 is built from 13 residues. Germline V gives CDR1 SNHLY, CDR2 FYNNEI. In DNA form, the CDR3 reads TGTGCCAGCAGCGAGACAGGAGGAGATACGCAGTATTTT. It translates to CASSETGGDTQYF.

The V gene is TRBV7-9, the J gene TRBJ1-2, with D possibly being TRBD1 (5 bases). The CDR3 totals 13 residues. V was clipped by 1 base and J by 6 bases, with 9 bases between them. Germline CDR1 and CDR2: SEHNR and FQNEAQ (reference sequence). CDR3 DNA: TGTGCCAGCAGCTTAGAGGGAGGGGATGGCTACACCTTC. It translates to CASSLEGGDGYTF.

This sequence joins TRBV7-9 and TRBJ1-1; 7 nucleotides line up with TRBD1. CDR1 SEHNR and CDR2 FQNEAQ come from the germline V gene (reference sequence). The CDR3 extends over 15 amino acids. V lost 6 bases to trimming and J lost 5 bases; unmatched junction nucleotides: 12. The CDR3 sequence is CASSLTQGVKTEAFF. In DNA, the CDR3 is TGTGCCAGCAGTTTAACTCAGGGGGTAAAGACTGAAGCTTTCTTT.

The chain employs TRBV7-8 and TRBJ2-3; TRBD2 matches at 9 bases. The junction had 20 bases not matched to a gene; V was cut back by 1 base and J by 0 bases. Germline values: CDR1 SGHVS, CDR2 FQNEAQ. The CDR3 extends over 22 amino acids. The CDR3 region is CASSLGARTSAVSMLSTDTQYF. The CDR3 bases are TGTGCCAGCAGCTTAGGCGCCAGGACTAGCGCAGTTAGTATGCTTAGCACAGATACGCAGTATTTT.

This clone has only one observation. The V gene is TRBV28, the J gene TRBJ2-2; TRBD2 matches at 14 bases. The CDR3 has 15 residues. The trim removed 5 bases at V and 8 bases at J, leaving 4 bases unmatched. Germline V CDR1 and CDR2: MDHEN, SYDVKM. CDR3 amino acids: CASSVTSGRGGELFF. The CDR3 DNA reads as TGTGCCAGCAGTGTGACTAGCGGGAGGGGGGGGGAGCTGTTTTTT.

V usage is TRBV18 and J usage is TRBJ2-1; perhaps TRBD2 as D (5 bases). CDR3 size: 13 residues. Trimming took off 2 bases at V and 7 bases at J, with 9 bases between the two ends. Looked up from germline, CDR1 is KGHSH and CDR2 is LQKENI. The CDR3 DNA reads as TGTGCCAGCTCACCAACTAGAACGAATGAGCAGTTCTTC. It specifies CASSPTRTNEQFF.

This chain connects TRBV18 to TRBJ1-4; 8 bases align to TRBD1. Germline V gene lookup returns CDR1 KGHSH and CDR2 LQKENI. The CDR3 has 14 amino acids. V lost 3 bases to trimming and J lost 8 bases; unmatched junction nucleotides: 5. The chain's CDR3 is CASSPQGALEKLFF. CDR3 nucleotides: TGTGCCAGCTCACCCCAGGGGGCTTTAGAAAAACTGTTTTTT. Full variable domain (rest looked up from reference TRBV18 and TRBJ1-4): NAGVMQNPRHLVRRRGQEARLRCSPMKGHSHVYWYRQLPEEGLKFMVYLQKENIIDESGMPKERFSAEFPKEGPSILRIQQVVRGDSAAYFCASSPQGALEKLFFGSGTQLSVL.

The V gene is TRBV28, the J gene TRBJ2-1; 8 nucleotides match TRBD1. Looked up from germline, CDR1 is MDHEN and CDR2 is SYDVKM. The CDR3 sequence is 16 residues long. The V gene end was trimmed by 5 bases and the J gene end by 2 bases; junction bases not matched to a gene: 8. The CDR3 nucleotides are TGTGCCAGCAGTCCCTACGACAGGGGCCCCTACAATGAGCAGTTCTTC. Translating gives CASSPYDRGPYNEQFF.

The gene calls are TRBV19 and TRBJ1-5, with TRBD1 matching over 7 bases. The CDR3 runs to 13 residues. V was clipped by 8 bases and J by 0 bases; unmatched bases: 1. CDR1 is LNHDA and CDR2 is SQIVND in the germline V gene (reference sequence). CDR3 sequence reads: CASDRDSNQPQHF. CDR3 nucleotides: TGTGCCAGTGACAGGGATAGCAATCAGCCCCAGCATTTT.

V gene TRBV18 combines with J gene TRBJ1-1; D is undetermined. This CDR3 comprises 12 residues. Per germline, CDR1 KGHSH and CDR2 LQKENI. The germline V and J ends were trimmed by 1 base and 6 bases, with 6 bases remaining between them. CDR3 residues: CASSPQLSEAFF. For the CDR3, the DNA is TGTGCCAGCTCACCACAGCTATCTGAAGCTTTCTTT.

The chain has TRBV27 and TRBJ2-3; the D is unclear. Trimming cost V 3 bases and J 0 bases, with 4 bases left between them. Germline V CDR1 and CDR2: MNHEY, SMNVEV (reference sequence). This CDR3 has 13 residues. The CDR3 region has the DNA TGTGCCAGCAGTTTCCTTAGCACAGATACGCAGTATTTT. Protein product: CASSFLSTDTQYF.

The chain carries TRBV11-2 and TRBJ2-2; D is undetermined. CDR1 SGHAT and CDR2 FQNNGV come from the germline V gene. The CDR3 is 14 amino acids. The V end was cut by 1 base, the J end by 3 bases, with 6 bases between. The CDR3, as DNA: TGTGCCAGCAGCTTAGTTCGGGACACCGGGGAGCTGTTTTTT. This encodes CASSLVRDTGELFF.

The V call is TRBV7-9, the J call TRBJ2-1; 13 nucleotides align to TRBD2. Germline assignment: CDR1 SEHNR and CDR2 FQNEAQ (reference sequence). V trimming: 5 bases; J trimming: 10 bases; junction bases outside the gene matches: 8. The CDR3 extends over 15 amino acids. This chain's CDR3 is CASSPGTSGIWEQFF. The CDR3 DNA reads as TGTGCCAGCAGCCCCGGGACTAGCGGGATCTGGGAGCAGTTCTTC. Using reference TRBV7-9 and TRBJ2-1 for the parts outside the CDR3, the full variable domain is DTGVSQNPRHKITKRGQNVTFRCDPISEHNRLYWYRQTLGQGPEFLTYFQNEAQLEKSRLLSDRFSAERPKGSFSTLEIQRTEQGDSAMYLCASSPGTSGIWEQFFGPGTRLTVL.

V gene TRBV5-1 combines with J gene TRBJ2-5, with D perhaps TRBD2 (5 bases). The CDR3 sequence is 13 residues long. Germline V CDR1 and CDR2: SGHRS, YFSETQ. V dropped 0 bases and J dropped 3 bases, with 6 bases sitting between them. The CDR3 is CASSLVGEETQYF. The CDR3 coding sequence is TGCGCCAGCAGCTTGGTCGGGGAAGAGACCCAGTACTTC.

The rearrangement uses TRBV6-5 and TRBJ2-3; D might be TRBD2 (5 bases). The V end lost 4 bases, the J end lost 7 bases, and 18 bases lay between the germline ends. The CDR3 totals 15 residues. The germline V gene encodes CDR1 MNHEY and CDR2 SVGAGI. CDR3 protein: CASSFRRTSTNTQYF. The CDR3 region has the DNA TGTGCCAGCAGTTTCCGAAGGACTTCCACGAATACGCAGTATTTT.

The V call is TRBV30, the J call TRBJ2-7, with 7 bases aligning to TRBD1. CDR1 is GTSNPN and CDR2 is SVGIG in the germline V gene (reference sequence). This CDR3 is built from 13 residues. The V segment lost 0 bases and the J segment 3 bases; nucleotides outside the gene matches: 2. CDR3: CAWSVTGDYEQYF. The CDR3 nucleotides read TGTGCCTGGAGTGTAACAGGGGACTACGAGCAGTACTTC.

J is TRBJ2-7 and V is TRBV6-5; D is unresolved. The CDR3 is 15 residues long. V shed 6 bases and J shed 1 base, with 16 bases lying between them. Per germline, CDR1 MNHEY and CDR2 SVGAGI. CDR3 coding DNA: TGTGCCAGCAGACCGCTTTTATTCGGGTCCTACGAGCAGTACTTC. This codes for CASRPLLFGSYEQYF.

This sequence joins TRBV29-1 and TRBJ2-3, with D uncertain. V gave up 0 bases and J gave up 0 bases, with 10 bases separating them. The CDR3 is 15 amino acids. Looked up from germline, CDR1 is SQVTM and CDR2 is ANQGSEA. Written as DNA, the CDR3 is TGCAGCGTTGAAGATCGGGTGGGTAGCACAGATACGCAGTATTTT. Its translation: CSVEDRVGSTDTQYF.

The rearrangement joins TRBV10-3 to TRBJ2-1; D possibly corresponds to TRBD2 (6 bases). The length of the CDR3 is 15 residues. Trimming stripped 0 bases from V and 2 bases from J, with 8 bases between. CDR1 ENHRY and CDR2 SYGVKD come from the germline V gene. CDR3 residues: CAISESDYTYNEQFF. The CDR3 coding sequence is TGTGCCATCAGTGAGTCGGACTACACCTACAATGAGCAGTTCTTC.

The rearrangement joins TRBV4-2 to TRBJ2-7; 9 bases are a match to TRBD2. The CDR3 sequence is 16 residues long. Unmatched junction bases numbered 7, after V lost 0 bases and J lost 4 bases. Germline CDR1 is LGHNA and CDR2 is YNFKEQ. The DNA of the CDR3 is TGTGCCAGCAGCCAAGAGACGGGCGGGAGGGCTTACGAGCAGTACTTC. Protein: CASSQETGGRAYEQYF.